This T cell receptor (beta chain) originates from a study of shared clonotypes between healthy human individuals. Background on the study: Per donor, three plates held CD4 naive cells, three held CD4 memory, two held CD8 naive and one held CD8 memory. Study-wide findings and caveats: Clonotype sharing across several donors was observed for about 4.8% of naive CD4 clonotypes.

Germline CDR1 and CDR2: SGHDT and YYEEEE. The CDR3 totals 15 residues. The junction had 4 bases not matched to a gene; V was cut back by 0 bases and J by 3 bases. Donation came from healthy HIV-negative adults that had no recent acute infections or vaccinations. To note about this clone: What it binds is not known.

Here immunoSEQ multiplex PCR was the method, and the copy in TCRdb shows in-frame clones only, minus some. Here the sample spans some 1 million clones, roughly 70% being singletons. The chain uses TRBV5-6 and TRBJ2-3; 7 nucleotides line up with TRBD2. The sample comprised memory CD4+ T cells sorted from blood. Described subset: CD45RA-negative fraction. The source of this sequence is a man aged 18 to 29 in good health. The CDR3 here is CASSLVGRGTDTQYF. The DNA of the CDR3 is TGTGCCAGCAGCTTGGTAGGGCGGGGGACAGATACGCAGTATTTT.